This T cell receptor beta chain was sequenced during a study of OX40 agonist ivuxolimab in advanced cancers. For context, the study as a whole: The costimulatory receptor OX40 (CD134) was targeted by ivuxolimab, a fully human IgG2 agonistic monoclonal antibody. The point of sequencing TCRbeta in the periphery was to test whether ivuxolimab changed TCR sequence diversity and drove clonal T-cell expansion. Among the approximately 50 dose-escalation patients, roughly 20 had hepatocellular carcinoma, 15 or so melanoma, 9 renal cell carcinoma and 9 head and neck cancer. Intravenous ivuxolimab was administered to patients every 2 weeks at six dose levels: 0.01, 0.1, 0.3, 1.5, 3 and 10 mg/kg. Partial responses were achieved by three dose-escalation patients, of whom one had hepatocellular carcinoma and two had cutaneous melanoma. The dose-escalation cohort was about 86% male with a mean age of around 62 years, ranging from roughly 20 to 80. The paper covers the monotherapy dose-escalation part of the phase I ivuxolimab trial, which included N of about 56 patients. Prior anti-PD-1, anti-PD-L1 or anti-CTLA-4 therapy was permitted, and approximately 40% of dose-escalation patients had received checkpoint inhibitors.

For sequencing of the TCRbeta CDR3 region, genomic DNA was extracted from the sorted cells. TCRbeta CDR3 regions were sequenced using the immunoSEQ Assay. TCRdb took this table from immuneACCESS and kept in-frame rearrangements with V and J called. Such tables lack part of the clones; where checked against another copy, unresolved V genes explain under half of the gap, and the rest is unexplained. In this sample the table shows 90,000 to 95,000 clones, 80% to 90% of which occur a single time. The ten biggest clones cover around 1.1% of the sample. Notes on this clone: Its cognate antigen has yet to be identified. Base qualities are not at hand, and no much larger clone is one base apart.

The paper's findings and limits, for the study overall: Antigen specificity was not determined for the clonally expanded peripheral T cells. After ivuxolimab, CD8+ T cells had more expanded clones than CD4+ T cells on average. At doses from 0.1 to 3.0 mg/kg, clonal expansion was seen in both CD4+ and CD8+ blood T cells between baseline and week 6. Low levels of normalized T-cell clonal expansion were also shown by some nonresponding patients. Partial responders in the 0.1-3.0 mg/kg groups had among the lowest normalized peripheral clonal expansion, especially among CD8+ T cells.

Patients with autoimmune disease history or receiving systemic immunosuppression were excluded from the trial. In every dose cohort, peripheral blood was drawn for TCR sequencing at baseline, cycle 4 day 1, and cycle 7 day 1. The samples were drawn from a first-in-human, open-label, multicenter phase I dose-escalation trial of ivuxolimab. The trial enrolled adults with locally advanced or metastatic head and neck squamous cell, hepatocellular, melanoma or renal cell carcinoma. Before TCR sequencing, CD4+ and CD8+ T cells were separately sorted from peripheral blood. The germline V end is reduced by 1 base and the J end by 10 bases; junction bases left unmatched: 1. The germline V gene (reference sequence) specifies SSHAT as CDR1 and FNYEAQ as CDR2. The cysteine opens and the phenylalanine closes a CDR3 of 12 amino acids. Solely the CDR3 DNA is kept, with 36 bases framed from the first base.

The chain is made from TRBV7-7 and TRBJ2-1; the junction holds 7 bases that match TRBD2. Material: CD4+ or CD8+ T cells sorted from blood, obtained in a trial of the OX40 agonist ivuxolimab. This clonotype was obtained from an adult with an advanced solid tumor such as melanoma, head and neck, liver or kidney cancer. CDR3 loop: CASSLDGGEQFF. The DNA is TGTGCCAGCAGCTTAGACGGGGGGGAGCAGTTCTTC.